This T cell receptor (beta chain) was sequenced in a study of T cells in Graves' hyperthyroidism and ophthalmopathy. The diagnostic basis comprised clinical symptoms, serum thyroxine and TRAb, thyroid ultrasound and orbital computed tomography. As regards this clonotype: This clone may be a read error of a much larger clone one base away.

Germline values: CDR1 MDHEN, CDR2 SYDVKM. There are 10 residues in the CDR3. What was amplified from RNA transcripts were TCR beta CDR3 regions. HTBI primers were employed in a first-round RT-PCR of the TCR CDR3. TCRdb ran MiXCR on the multiplex PCR reads and lists one entry per CDR3 protein. The table records about 360,000 distinct CDR3 sequences, around 14% of them present only once. The clonotype comes from a woman under 30 with Graves' hyperthyroidism that later progressed to Graves' ophthalmopathy. The chain has TRBV28 and TRBJ2-1, with D uncertain. Sequencing was carried out using blood. DNA for the CDR3: TGTGCCAGCAGTTTCAATGAGCAGTCCTTC. It yields the protein CASSFNEQSF. Together with reference TRBV28 and TRBJ2-1, the CDR3 gives the full variable domain: DVKVTQSSRYLVKRTGEKVFLECVQDMDHENMFWYRQDPGLGLRLIYFSYDVKMKEKGDIPEGYSVSREKKERFSLILESASTNQTSMYLCASSFNEQSFGPGTRLTVL.